This T cell receptor beta chain comes out of a study of blood T cell repertoires in COVID-19. Study context: Acute and convalescent COVID-19 specimens originated in the United States, Italy and Spain.

The CDR3 has 13 residues. V lost 5 bases, J lost 8 bases, and 8 bases stayed unmatched. Germline-derived CDR1 and CDR2 are LNHDA and SQIVND (reference sequence). The repertoire was sequenced with immunoSEQ multiplex PCR; TCRdb's copy has only in-frame clones and lacks some. Of about 59,000 clones in the sample, approximately 78% were seen once. The chain links TRBV19 to TRBJ1-2; TRBD1 agrees at 7 bases. The TCR was taken from a man older than 75 with acute or convalescent COVID-19. The sample was peripheral blood. The CDR3 sequence: CASSSPDRDGYTF. DNA for the CDR3: TGTGCCAGTAGTTCTCCAGACAGGGACGGCTACACCTTC.